This section outlines one T cell receptor (beta chain) sequence together with its context. The entry originates in a study of blood T cell repertoires in COVID-19. This CDR3 comprises 16 residues. V trimming: 5 bases; J trimming: 7 bases; junction bases outside the gene matches: 12. Germline-derived CDR1 and CDR2 are MGHRA and YSYEKL. The data were produced by immunoSEQ multiplex PCR, yet TCRdb's version contains in-frame clones alone and is incomplete. The sample contains around 76,000 clones, 65% to 85% of which appear only once. The source of this sequence is a man between 50 and 59 years old with COVID-19, enrolled during active disease. The chain recombines TRBV4-1 with TRBJ2-2, with 8 bases that match TRBD1. Material for sequencing was peripheral blood. CDR3 region: CASSARTDRVGGELFF. The DNA for the CDR3 is TGCGCCAGCAGCGCCAGAACGGACAGGGTCGGCGGGGAGCTGTTTTTT.